The 25 T cell receptor beta chains in this list originate from one sample, sequenced in a study of T cells in Graves' hyperthyroidism and ophthalmopathy. There were TCR beta CDR3 regions amplified from RNA transcripts. First-round RT-PCR of the TCR CDR3 relied on the HTBI primer set. TCRdb ran MiXCR on the multiplex PCR reads and lists one entry per CDR3 protein. Of hundreds of thousands of distinct CDR3 sequences in the sample, 12% to 15% were seen once. Sequenced material: blood. These receptor sequences come from a woman younger than 35 with Graves' hyperthyroidism.

This clonotype was seen repeatedly, ten times or more. The V call is TRBV11-2, the J call TRBJ2-1; TRBD1 matches 9 bases. The germline CDR1 and CDR2 sequences are SGHAT and FQNNGV. This CDR3 has 16 amino acids. V gave up 5 bases and J gave up 3 bases; unmatched junction bases: 8. The CDR3 sequence is CASSPPRTGVYNEQFF. The CDR3 nucleotides read TGTGCCAGCAGCCCCCCCAGGACAGGGGTCTACAATGAGCAGTTCTTC.

The genes are TRBV4-1 and TRBJ2-2; D may correspond to TRBD1 or TRBD2 (5 bases each). V gave up 0 bases and J gave up 1 base, with 15 bases separating them. This CDR3 has 18 residues. Germline CDR1 MGHRA, CDR2 YSYEKL. The CDR3 DNA follows: TGCGCCAGCAGCCAAGACCGATGGGGGAGCGGGAACACCGGGGAGCTGTTTTTT. This translates into CASSQDRWGSGNTGELFF.

This clonotype was seen a handful of times. This chain joins TRBV20-1 and TRBJ2-7; D call uncertain. Trimming cost V 0 bases and J 2 bases, with 5 bases left between them. The V gene's germline CDR1 is DFQATT and CDR2 SNEGSKA (reference sequence). The CDR3 is made up of 12 amino acids. CDR3 coding DNA: TGCAGTGCTAGAGACAACACCTACGAGCAGTACTTC. Residues: CSARDNTYEQYF.

This clonotype appeared a few times. A read error is possible here, since a much larger clone lies one base away. This chain joins TRBV20-1 and TRBJ2-7; D remains unclear. The CDR3 loop spans 16 amino acids. From germline, CDR1 is DFQATT and CDR2 SNEGSKA (reference sequence). The V end lost 3 bases, the J end lost 2 bases, and 20 bases lay between the germline ends. The CDR3 is CSASYSGGAGPYEQYF. The DNA for the CDR3 is TGCAGTGCTAGTTATAGTGGCGGTGCCGGACCCTACGAGCAGTACTTC.

This clonotype was observed many times. V is TRBV28 and J is TRBJ1-1; 7 bases fit TRBD1. V lost 10 bases to trimming and J lost 0 bases; unmatched junction nucleotides: 5. The CDR3 length is 13 residues. Germline loops: CDR1 MDHEN, CDR2 SYDVKM. CDR3: CATETGVNTEAFF. The DNA for the CDR3 is TGTGCCACGGAAACAGGGGTGAACACTGAAGCTTTCTTT.

This clonotype was detected ten times or more. The rearrangement links TRBV28 to TRBJ1-2, with D maybe TRBD1 (6 bases). V lost 5 bases, J lost 7 bases, and 11 bases lay in between. There are 12 residues in the CDR3. Germline V CDR1 and CDR2: MDHEN, SYDVKM. The CDR3, as DNA: TGTGCCAGCAGTCCTCAGGGGAGTGGCTACACCTTC. Translating it yields CASSPQGSGYTF.

In DNA form, the CDR3 reads TGTGCCAGCAGTGAATCCCTAATAGTCTCGGCGCGACTCTCCTACGAGCAGTACTTC. Translating it yields CASSESLIVSARLSYEQYF. V gene TRBV2 combines with J gene TRBJ2-7; D is unclear. The CDR3 is 19 residues long. Trimming stripped 2 bases from V and 0 bases from J, with 23 bases between. The V gene's germline CDR1 is SNHLY and CDR2 FYNNEI.

The rearrangement links TRBV7-9 to TRBJ2-7; 10 positions agree with TRBD2. This CDR3 spans 16 amino acids. Germline CDR1 is SEHNR and CDR2 is FQNEAQ (reference sequence). Losses at the gene ends were 3 bases for V and 6 bases for J; bases not matched to a gene: 11. The DNA for the CDR3 is TGTGCCAGCAGCTTTTATTCTAGCGGGAGTATAGCCGAGCAGTACTTC. Translating it yields CASSFYSSGSIAEQYF.

In its sample, this clonotype was seen a few times. The chain has TRBV7-2 and TRBJ2-7, with D possibly being TRBD1 (6 bases). The CDR3 has 12 residues. V lost 11 bases, J lost 1 base, and 12 bases lay in between. The germline CDR1 and CDR2 sequences are SGHTA and FQGNSA. The CDR3 DNA reads as TGTGCCGCGACAGGACTTTCCTACGAGCAGTACTTC. It yields the protein CAATGLSYEQYF.

This clonotype was seen many times. The chain is built from TRBV6-1 and TRBJ1-2; D gene unclear. Germline V lookup: CDR1 MNHNS, CDR2 SASEGT. The CDR3 totals 15 residues. V was cut by 5 bases and J by 3 bases, with 16 bases left in between. The CDR3 region is CASSPSSHTDYGYTF. The CDR3 bases are TGTGCCAGCAGTCCTTCATCCCACACCGACTATGGCTACACCTTC.

V and J are TRBV19 and TRBJ2-1; 10 nucleotides agree with TRBD2. V was clipped by 5 bases and J by 0 bases; unmatched bases: 4. This CDR3 is 16 amino acids long. The V gene's germline CDR1 is LNHDA and CDR2 SQIVND (reference sequence). The CDR3 DNA is TGTGCCAGTAGTGTGCCTAGCGGGAGCTCCTACAATGAGCAGTTCTTC. Its translation: CASSVPSGSSYNEQFF. Together with reference TRBV19 and TRBJ2-1, the CDR3 gives the full variable domain: DGGITQSPKYLFRKEGQNVTLSCEQNLNHDAMYWYRQDPGQGLRLIYYSQIVNDFQKGDIAEGYSVSREKKESFPLTVTSAQKNPTAFYLCASSVPSGSSYNEQFFGPGTRLTVL.

This clonotype came up many times. The chain recombines TRBV11-1 with TRBJ2-3, with 8 positions matching TRBD1. The CDR3 has 16 amino acids. V trimming: 1 base; J trimming: 2 bases; junction bases outside the gene matches: 5. Looked up from germline, CDR1 is SGHAT and CDR2 is FQDESV (reference sequence). CDR3 DNA: TGTGCCAGCAGCTTAGGGACAGGGTACGCCACAGATACGCAGTATTTT. It encodes CASSLGTGYATDTQYF. Looking up the rest from reference TRBV11-1 and TRBJ2-3 gives the full variable domain: EAEVAQSPRYKITEKSQAVAFWCDPISGHATLYWYRQILGQGPELLVQFQDESVVDDSQLPKDRFSAERLKGVDSTLKIQPAELGDSAMYLCASSLGTGYATDTQYFGPGTRLTVL.

This clonotype showed up many times. The rearrangement uses TRBV11-2 and TRBJ1-2; D gene unclear. The CDR3 runs 13 residues. V lost 3 bases and J lost 3, with 8 bases in between. Germline values: CDR1 SGHAT, CDR2 FQNNGV. The CDR3 protein is CASSFGQDYGYTF. CDR3 DNA sequence: TGTGCCAGCAGCTTCGGCCAGGACTATGGCTACACCTTC.

This clonotype has only one observation. This chain joins TRBV5-1 and TRBJ2-7; 10 nucleotides match TRBD1. Germline CDR1 reads SGHRS; CDR2 reads YFSETQ. The V segment lost 2 bases and the J segment 2 bases; nucleotides outside the gene matches: 4. This CDR3 comprises 15 residues. CDR3 bases: TGCGCCAGCAGCTTTTCCGGGACAGGGGCCTACGAGCAGTACTTC. Translation: CASSFSGTGAYEQYF.

The V gene is TRBV27, the J gene TRBJ2-1, with TRBD2 identical over 9 bases. There are 19 residues in the CDR3. Germline values: CDR1 MNHEY, CDR2 SMNVEV (reference sequence). Trimming at V came to 0 bases and at J to 3 bases, leaving 12 bases not matched to a gene. The CDR3 nucleotides are TGTGCCAGCAGTTTATCAATCGGACGACTAGCGGCTAGCTACAATGAGCAGTTCTTC. Translated, it gives CASSLSIGRLAASYNEQFF.

At least ten counts were recorded for this clonotype. V usage is TRBV7-9 and J usage is TRBJ2-3; 9 positions agree with TRBD2. Germline values: CDR1 SEHNR, CDR2 FQNEAQ (reference sequence). The CDR3 spans 17 residues. With 4 bases clipped from V and 2 bases from J, the junction kept 10 bases outside the gene matches. This CDR3 is CASSSPPGTSITDTQYF. The CDR3 DNA reads TGTGCCAGCAGCTCGCCCCCCGGGACTAGCATCACAGATACGCAGTATTTT.

This clonotype came up many times. This chain links TRBV6-2 or TRBV6-3 with TRBJ2-1; the D call may be TRBD1 or TRBD2 (5 bases each). Per germline, CDR1 MNHEY and CDR2 SVGEGT. The CDR3 sequence is 17 residues long. Trimming left V 6 bases short and J 0 bases short, with 18 bases between. The chain's CDR3 is CASSQRGALSSYNEQFF. Here the CDR3 DNA reads TGTGCCAGCAGCCAAAGAGGGGCGCTAAGCTCCTACAATGAGCAGTTCTTC.

This chain uses TRBV28 with TRBJ1-2; D is perhaps TRBD1 (5 bases). The V and J ends lost 6 bases and 7 bases respectively, with 15 bases between them. CDR1 and CDR2 (germline): MDHEN, SYDVKM. This CDR3 has 13 amino acids. The CDR3, as DNA: TGTGCCAGCAGCCTGGGGGGGGTTCTTGGCTACACCTTC. It is translated as CASSLGGVLGYTF.

This chain links TRBV25-1 with TRBJ2-3; D may be TRBD1 or TRBD2 (7 bases each). V was shortened by 4 bases and J by 4 bases, with 18 bases between the two germline ends. The CDR3 runs 16 residues. CDR1 is MGHDK, CDR2 SYGVNS, per germline. In DNA, the CDR3 is TGTGCCAGCAGTGGTCTGGGAGGGGGCTTGGCAGATACGCAGTATTTT. This gives the protein CASSGLGGGLADTQYF. Complete variable domain (other parts from reference TRBV25-1 and TRBJ2-3): EADIYQTPRYLVIGTGKKITLECSQTMGHDKMYWYQQDPGMELHLIHYSYGVNSTEKGDLSSESTVSRIRTEHFPLTLESARPSHTSQYLCASSGLGGGLADTQYFGPGTRLTVL.

This clonotype showed up just a few times. This chain uses TRBV30 with TRBJ2-1, with D tentatively TRBD2 (6 bases). This CDR3 comprises 16 residues. The germline CDR1 and CDR2 sequences are GTSNPN and SVGIG (reference sequence). The V end lost 0 bases, the J end lost 7 bases, and 19 bases lay between the germline ends. The CDR3 DNA reads TGTGCCTGGAGTGTTCGGGAGAACTTCGATAGGAATGAGCAGTTCTTC. Translated: CAWSVRENFDRNEQFF.

V gene TRBV29-1 combines with J gene TRBJ2-4; TRBD1 matches 10 bases. Trimming cost V 7 bases and J 0 bases; bases outside gene matches: 12. CDR1 and CDR2 from the germline V gene are SQVTM and ANQGSEA. This CDR3 has 17 residues. The CDR3 region has the DNA TGCAGCGCCGAACGGACAGGGGGTATTCTAGCCAAAAACATTCAGTACTTC. As protein: CSAERTGGILAKNIQYF.

The CDR3 DNA is TGTGCCAGCAGCCCGGCAGGGAGCGCCCAAAACATTCAGTACTTC. It encodes CASSPAGSAQNIQYF. The rearrangement joins TRBV27 to TRBJ2-4; possibly TRBD1 or TRBD2 for D (5 bases each). The germline V gene has CDR1 MNHEY and CDR2 SMNVEV (reference sequence). Trimming stripped 6 bases from V and 5 bases from J, with 17 bases between. This CDR3 is 15 amino acids long.

The sample holds many counts of this clonotype. The chain has TRBV6-2 or TRBV6-3 and TRBJ2-5; tentative D call: TRBD2 (6 bases). This CDR3 comprises 14 residues. Germline V gene data show CDR1 as MNHEY and CDR2 as SVGEGT. Between the trimmed V and J ends, which lost 4 bases and 4 bases, there was a span of 13 bases. Here the CDR3 reads CASSSTRGLETQYF. CDR3 bases: TGTGCCAGCAGTTCGACTAGAGGTCTAGAGACCCAGTACTTC.

The CDR3: CASSLSAVDKPKILANTGELFF. In nucleotides, the CDR3 is TGTGCCAGCAGTTTATCGGCAGTGGATAAACCAAAAATCCTCGCGAACACCGGGGAGCTGTTTTTT. The rearrangement joins TRBV27 to TRBJ2-2; D uncertain. The V end was cut by 0 bases, the J end by 0 bases, with 26 bases between. Germline CDR1 MNHEY, CDR2 SMNVEV (reference sequence). CDR3 length equals 22 residues.

This clonotype was recorded at least ten times. CDR3 coding DNA: TGCAGCGTTGGGGGACCCGGGAGGGCACAAGAGACCCAGTACTTC. Translation: CSVGGPGRAQETQYF. The chain employs TRBV29-1 and TRBJ2-5, with 8 bases that match TRBD2. With V trimmed by 4 bases and J by 2 bases, 9 bases remained unmatched. The V gene's germline CDR1 is SQVTM and CDR2 ANQGSEA. This CDR3 is built from 15 residues.